This TCR beta chain was identified during a study of blood T cell repertoires in COVID-19. Study information: Sources were T cells, B-cell-depleted T cells, or PBMCs; the material itself was cDNA or gDNA.

Here immunoSEQ multiplex PCR was the method, and the copy in TCRdb shows in-frame clones only, minus some. The repertoire holds almost 250,000 clones, with 85% as singletons. V was pared by 1 base and J by 6 bases, with 12 bases between. The germline gives CDR1 SGHVS, CDR2 FQNEAQ. CDR3 size: 14 residues. In terms of age and location, participants ranged from roughly 18 to 90 years and lived in under 30 US areas. Categorization into cohorts depended on clinical history that participants reported. The J gene is TRBJ1-2, the V gene TRBV7-8, with no clear D. This receptor was identified in a woman in her fifties or sixties with acute COVID-19. The sequenced sample was PBMCs or T cells enriched from blood (not recorded which). In DNA, the CDR3 is TGTGCCAGCAGCTTAGGCCCCGGCGGCGATGGCTACACCTTC. It translates to CASSLGPGGDGYTF.